The following is a T cell receptor beta chain sequence with its context. The antigen is not known. MiXCR, run by TCRdb on the reads, gives a single entry per CDR3 protein. In the table there are about 570,000 distinct CDR3 sequences, around 40% of which are singletons. The data stem from a study of T cell repertoires in cytomegalovirus infection. Background on the study: Matching HLA type and CMV infection were both indicated by public TCR beta signatures.

CDR1 and CDR2 from the germline V gene are DFQATT and SNEGSKA (reference sequence). The CDR3 is 14 amino acids. V lost 3 bases, J lost 2 bases, and 14 bases lay in between. The TCR was taken from a human donor in good health (CMV status not recorded). Some clones in this sample may be carry-over from other donors' samples. Specimen: cultured PBMCs, collected from culture after CMV antigen stimulation. The chain employs TRBV20-1 and TRBJ2-7; D is ambiguous. The CDR3 DNA reads TGCAGTGCTAGTTCACGGCAGGAAACCTACGAGCAGTACTTC. Protein product: CSASSRQETYEQYF.